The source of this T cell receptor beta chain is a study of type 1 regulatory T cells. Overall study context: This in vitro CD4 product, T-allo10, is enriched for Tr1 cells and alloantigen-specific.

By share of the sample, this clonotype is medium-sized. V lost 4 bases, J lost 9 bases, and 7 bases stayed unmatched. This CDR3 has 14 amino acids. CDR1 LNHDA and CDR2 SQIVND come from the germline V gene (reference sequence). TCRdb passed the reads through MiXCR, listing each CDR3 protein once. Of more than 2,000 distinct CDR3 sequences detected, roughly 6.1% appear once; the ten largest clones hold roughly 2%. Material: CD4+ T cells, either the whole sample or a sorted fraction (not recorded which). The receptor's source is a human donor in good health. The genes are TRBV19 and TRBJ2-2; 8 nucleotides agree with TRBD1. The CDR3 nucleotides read TGTGCCAGTAGTAAGGCAGGGGGCATGCGGGAGCTGTTTTTT. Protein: CASSKAGGMRELFF.